This paragraph reports one T cell receptor beta chain. Those who served as multiple sclerosis controls were treatment-naive patients with stable or active relapsing-remitting disease. RNA totalling 0.5 to 1 ug underwent reverse transcription with random hexamers. A single record per CDR3 protein comes from TCRdb applying MiXCR to the immunoSEQ multiplex PCR reads. The repertoire holds some 300,000 distinct CDR3 sequences, with 85% as singletons. CDR3 length equals 12 residues. V lost 0 bases, J lost 7 bases, and 4 bases lay in between. Germline CDR1 is DFQATT and CDR2 is SNEGSKA (reference sequence). The source of the sample is a study of CD8 T cells in Susac syndrome.

Sequenced sample: CD8+ T cells from PBMCs. The chain uses TRBV20-1 and TRBJ1-6, with D uncertain. The clonotype comes from a human donor with multiple sclerosis. For the CDR3, the DNA is TGCAGTGCTAGAGATCAGAATTCACCCCTCCACTTT. Translating it yields CSARDQNSPLHF.